The T cell receptor beta chain described here comes from a study of immune evolution from preneoplasia to lung adenocarcinoma. Study-wide results and caveats: Later-stage lesions appeared to have more T cells, more diversity, less clonality.

V shed 2 bases, J shed 7 bases, and the junction held 8 bases outside the gene matches. Germline CDR1 MNHNS, CDR2 SASEGT. The CDR3 is 15 amino acids. Resections took place in Japan or China from about 2013 to 2017. Profiling relied on immunoSEQ multiplex PCR, and the TCRdb table lists in-frame clones only, not all of them. The top ten hold about 4.4% of the sample, which has 5,000 to 7,000 clones, approximately 85% seen once. Of note for this clone: Its antigen is unknown.

This clonotype was sampled from a person between 50 and 70 years old with lung adenocarcinoma. V is TRBV6-1 and J is TRBJ2-1; 7 nucleotides align to TRBD2. Sequencing was carried out using FFPE invasive lung adenocarcinoma tissue. The CDR3 sequence is CASSERLAEANEQFF. The CDR3 DNA is TGTGCCAGCAGTGAACGGCTAGCGGAGGCAAATGAGCAGTTCTTC.